The present TCR beta chain was sequenced within a study of vaccination effects on CD4 cells after COVID-19. Details on this clone: Its specificity is unknown.

Trimming stripped 3 bases from V and 3 bases from J, with 18 bases between. Germline CDR1 MDHEN, CDR2 SYDVKM. CDR3 length equals 16 residues. The culture ran for 10 to 11 days, and then CD4+ T cells were isolated. All study participants received two doses of BNT162b2 or mRNA-1273 vaccine. On day 3 and again on day 7, half the medium was replaced with IL-2 medium. TCRdb's copy holds only in-frame clones and misses some; the assay was immunoSEQ multiplex PCR. The repertoire has 25,000 to 35,000 clones, about 67% of them found once; the top ten carry about 15%. Study results and limitations: No early post-infection timepoints were available in the study, which also included few convalescent patients.

The receptor's source is a human donor who received a COVID-19 vaccine. The sequencing used CD4+ T cells from PBMCs cultured without peptide, collected after COVID-19 vaccination. This chain links TRBV28 with TRBJ2-7, with D perhaps TRBD1 (5 bases). The DNA for the CDR3 is TGTGCCAGCAGTTTGCGACAGACCGGCTCCGGCTACGAGCAGTACTTC. This translates into CASSLRQTGSGYEQYF.